The 13 T cell receptor beta chains below all came from one sample that was sequenced in a study of blood T cell repertoires in COVID-19. Method: immunoSEQ multiplex PCR; TCRdb's copy keeps in-frame clones and lacks some. This sample has 300,000 or so clones, with roughly 84% found just once. The source material was peripheral blood. The receptors shown here come from a man in his fifties or sixties with active or convalescent COVID-19.

In this sample, this clone turned up once. The same CDR3 arises from other DNA sequences in this sample as well. CDR3 in DNA: TGTGCCATCAGATCCCGGGACAGGAACACCGGGGAGCTGTTTTTT. Protein sequence: CAIRSRDRNTGELFF. V gene TRBV10-3 combines with J gene TRBJ2-2; 7 positions match TRBD1. J gave up 1 base and V 6 bases, and 5 bases lay outside the gene matches. In germline, CDR1 is ENHRY, CDR2 SYGVKD. The CDR3 runs 15 residues.

This chain connects TRBV10-3 to TRBJ2-7; 10 bases agree with TRBD1. CDR1 and CDR2 (germline): ENHRY, SYGVKD. CDR3 length equals 14 residues. The V gene end was trimmed by 5 bases and the J gene end by 5 bases; junction bases not matched to a gene: 6. The DNA for the CDR3 is TGTGCCATCAGTTCCGACAGGGGGCCCCACGAGCAGTACTTC. Its translation: CAISSDRGPHEQYF.

About this clone itself: The identical CDR3 is also encoded by other nucleotide sequences in the sample. The chain has TRBV19 and TRBJ1-5; D remains ambiguous. The V gene's germline CDR1 is LNHDA and CDR2 SQIVND (reference sequence). V lost 5 bases and J lost 0, with 14 bases in between. The CDR3 consists of 16 residues. The CDR3 region is CASSERTGNSNQPQHF. CDR3 nucleotides: TGTGCCAGTAGTGAGAGGACGGGAAATAGCAATCAGCCCCAGCATTTT. Full variable domain (remainder filled in from reference TRBV19 and TRBJ1-5): DGGITQSPKYLFRKEGQNVTLSCEQNLNHDAMYWYRQDPGQGLRLIYYSQIVNDFQKGDIAEGYSVSREKKESFPLTVTSAQKNPTAFYLCASSERTGNSNQPQHFGDGTRLSIL.

This clone was found a few times. This chain uses TRBV13 with TRBJ1-1; 8 bases match TRBD1. The V and J ends lost 5 bases and 3 bases, in that order; junction bases with no gene match: 8. This CDR3 spans 15 amino acids. Looked up from germline, CDR1 is PRHDT and CDR2 is FYEKMQ (reference sequence). The CDR3 spells CASSAPRGQYTEAFF. DNA for the CDR3: TGTGCCAGCAGCGCTCCCAGGGGGCAATACACTGAAGCTTTCTTT.

This clone was recorded only once. V and J are TRBV4-3 and TRBJ2-7, with 15 bases matching TRBD2. The J segment lost 0 bases and the V segment lost 2 bases, leaving 11 bases of the junction unmatched. The germline V gene encodes CDR1 LGHNA and CDR2 YSLEER. This CDR3 is built from 20 residues. CDR3 sequence: CASSQQPGLAGGQSSYEQYF. The CDR3 DNA sequence: TGCGCCAGCAGCCAACAACCGGGACTAGCGGGGGGCCAGAGCTCCTACGAGCAGTACTTC.

The chain couples TRBV4-2 to TRBJ2-3; 8 bases align to TRBD2. In germline, CDR1 is LGHNA, CDR2 YNFKEQ. Trimming at V came to 0 bases and at J to 3 bases, leaving 2 bases not matched to a gene. The CDR3 length is 15 residues. CDR3 DNA: TGTGCCAGCAGCCAAGATCGGGGGGGGACAGATACGCAGTATTTT. Translated: CASSQDRGGTDTQYF.

This chain uses TRBV11-2 with TRBJ2-1; no reliable D call. This CDR3 is built from 15 residues. V was pared by 5 bases and J by 5 bases, with 16 bases between. Germline CDR1 reads SGHAT; CDR2 reads FQNNGV. Here the CDR3 reads CASSPPTNRDNEQFF. CDR3 nucleotides: TGTGCCAGCAGCCCACCAACTAACCGGGACAATGAGCAGTTCTTC. The entire variable domain, with the rest obtained from reference TRBV11-2 and TRBJ2-1, is as follows: EAGVAQSPRYKIIEKRQSVAFWCNPISGHATLYWYQQILGQGPKLLIQFQNNGVVDDSQLPKDRFSAERLKGVDSTLKIQPAKLEDSAVYLCASSPPTNRDNEQFFGPGTRLTVL.

The rearrangement joins TRBV19 to TRBJ1-1, with D hard to call. This CDR3 is built from 14 residues. V shed 5 bases and J shed 1 base, with 11 bases lying between them. CDR1 is LNHDA, CDR2 SQIVND, per germline (reference sequence). CDR3 sequence: CASSHLDKNTEAFF. CDR3 DNA sequence: TGTGCCAGTAGTCATTTAGACAAGAACACTGAAGCTTTCTTT.

The DNA of the CDR3 is TGTGCCAGCAGGGAGGCACAGGGAGGGGGCACAGATACGCAGTATTTT. The encoded protein is CASREAQGGGTDTQYF. The chain combines TRBV28 with TRBJ2-3; possibly TRBD2 for D (7 bases). The germline V gene has CDR1 MDHEN and CDR2 SYDVKM. The CDR3 length is 16 residues. Between the trimmed V and J ends, which lost 6 bases and 1 base, there was a span of 17 bases. The full variable domain, its missing parts supplied by reference TRBV28 and TRBJ2-3, is DVKVTQSSRYLVKRTGEKVFLECVQDMDHENMFWYRQDPGLGLRLIYFSYDVKMKEKGDIPEGYSVSREKKERFSLILESASTNQTSMYLCASREAQGGGTDTQYFGPGTRLTVL.

This chain uses TRBV5-1 with TRBJ2-1, with 8 bases identical to TRBD1. Germline-derived CDR1 and CDR2 are SGHRS and YFSETQ. The CDR3 has 14 residues. The J segment lost 9 bases and the V segment lost 2 bases, leaving 7 bases of the junction unmatched. The CDR3 DNA is TGCGCCAGCAGCTTAAATGACGACAGGGGTGAGCAGTTCTTC. Its translation is CASSLNDDRGEQFF.

This chain connects TRBV10-2 to TRBJ1-2; 12 nucleotides line up with TRBD1. The CDR3 contains 17 residues. Losses at the gene ends were 0 bases for V and 2 bases for J; bases not matched to a gene: 4. CDR1 and CDR2 from the germline V gene are WSHSY and SAAADI. CDR3 nucleotide sequence: TGCGCCAGCAGTGAGTCGGGACAGGGGGCCCTCAACTATGGCTACACCTTC. It translates to CASSESGQGALNYGYTF.

The count of this clone is one. The genes are TRBV7-2 and TRBJ2-2; the D gene is possibly TRBD1 (6 bases). V lost 6 bases and J 0 bases, leaving 11 bases between the germline ends. The germline V gene encodes CDR1 SGHTA and CDR2 FQGNSA. The CDR3 has 15 residues. CDR3 sequence (DNA): TGTGCCAGCAGAACGACAGGTGCGAACACCGGGGAGCTGTTTTTT. This translates into CASRTTGANTGELFF.

The chain combines TRBV28 with TRBJ1-5; maybe TRBD1 (5 bases). The CDR3 has 16 residues. Trimming cost V 9 bases and J 5 bases, with 23 bases left between them. In germline, CDR1 is MDHEN, CDR2 SYDVKM. The CDR3 DNA follows: TGTGCCAGTATACCGTCGGCAGGGCGGTTAGATCAGCCCCAGCATTTT. Amino acid sequence: CASIPSAGRLDQPQHF.